Presented here are 21 T cell receptor beta chains from one specimen sequenced in a study of T cells in Graves' hyperthyroidism and ophthalmopathy (dated by TCRdb to between 2019 and 2020). The method behind the library was multiplex PCR. TCRdb records Illumina HiSeq 2000 as the sequencer. The TCR beta CDR3 regions were amplified from RNA transcripts. The first round of RT-PCR for the TCR CDR3 was performed with the HTBI primer set and the Qiagen OneStep RT-PCR kit. TCRdb trimmed public reads at Q25 via fastp, called clones via MiXCR and kept in-frame beta chains. Every CDR3 protein is listed once, alongside the most common genes and DNA of its rows. This sample holds some 550,000 distinct CDR3 sequences; around 21% were observed only once. The ten largest clonotypes hold about 26% of the sample. Sequencing was performed on blood. All receptors derive from a young man with Graves' hyperthyroidism.

The genes are TRBV5-8 and TRBJ2-7; TRBD1 aligns across 7 bases. The CDR3 runs to 14 residues. Germline V gives CDR1 SGHTS, CDR2 YDEGEE. V lost 3 bases and J lost 8; bases outside the gene matches: 11. The CDR3 is CASSSRQGPIKQYF. CDR3 bases: TGTGCCAGCAGCTCCCGACAGGGACCTATAAAGCAGTACTTC.

In this sample, this clonotype turned up a few times. The V call is TRBV7-8, the J call TRBJ2-5, with 11 bases matching TRBD2. The CDR3 covers 17 residues. Germline V lookup: CDR1 SGHVS, CDR2 FQNEAQ. V shed 4 bases, J shed 3 bases, and the junction held 10 bases outside the gene matches. The CDR3 bases are TGTGCCAGCAGCTCACCCCCCGCGACTAGCGGGGAAGAGACCCAGTACTTC. As protein: CASSSPPATSGEETQYF. The full variable domain, rest sourced from reference TRBV7-8 and TRBJ2-5, is GAGVSQSPRYKVAKRGQDVALRCDPISGHVSLFWYQQALGQGPEFLTYFQNEAQLDKSGLPSDRFFAERPEGSVSTLKIQRTQQEDSAVYLCASSSPPATSGEETQYFGPGTRLLVL.

This clonotype came up many times. The V gene is TRBV13, the J gene TRBJ2-7; D possibly uses TRBD1 or TRBD2 (5 bases each). The CDR3 totals 14 residues. Deletions cut 4 bases from V and 3 bases from J, with 13 bases between. The germline gives CDR1 PRHDT, CDR2 FYEKMQ (reference sequence). CDR3 sequence: CASSSTGTHYEQYF. The CDR3 DNA reads TGTGCCAGCAGCTCTACCGGGACCCACTACGAGCAGTACTTC. Supplemented by reference TRBV13 and TRBJ2-7, the full variable domain reads AAGVIQSPRHLIKEKRETATLKCYPIPRHDTVYWYQQGPGQDPQFLISFYEKMQSDKGSIPDRFSAQQFSDYHSELNMSSLELGDSALYFCASSSTGTHYEQYFGPGTRLTVT.

As DNA, the CDR3 is TGCGCCAGCAGCTTGGATGTAGGGAACTATGGCTACACCTTC. It specifies CASSLDVGNYGYTF. The chain carries TRBV5-1 and TRBJ1-2; no definite D call. The V and J ends lost 0 bases and 2 bases respectively, with 8 bases between them. Looked up from germline, CDR1 is SGHRS and CDR2 is YFSETQ. This CDR3 is built from 14 residues. Based on the CDR3 plus reference TRBV5-1 and TRBJ1-2, the full variable domain is KAGVTQTPRYLIKTRGQQVTLSCSPISGHRSVSWYQQTPGQGLQFLFEYFSETQRNKGNFPGRFSGRQFSNSRSEMNVSTLELGDSALYLCASSLDVGNYGYTFGSGTRLTVV.

This clonotype was seen at least ten times. CDR3 sequence: CASRLQGAMETQYF. The DNA for the CDR3 is TGTGCCAGCAGATTACAGGGGGCAATGGAGACCCAGTACTTC. This chain links TRBV7-2 with TRBJ2-5; TRBD1 matches at 9 bases. Germline CDR1 SGHTA, CDR2 FQGNSA. Losses at the gene ends were 6 bases for V and 5 bases for J; bases not matched to a gene: 7. The CDR3 consists of 14 residues.

This clonotype has at least ten counts. This sequence joins TRBV2 and TRBJ2-7, with D unresolved. V was clipped by 5 bases and J by 7 bases, with 15 bases between them. Germline V gives CDR1 SNHLY, CDR2 FYNNEI. The CDR3 covers 13 residues. The CDR3 loop is CASSPITLSEQYF. CDR3 in DNA: TGTGCCAGCAGTCCGATTACGCTGAGTGAGCAGTACTTC.

As regards this clonotype: At one end the junction does not follow the germline gene, possibly because of a read error. The CDR3 DNA reads TGCAGTGTCCAAGGCTATGGTTACACCTTC. Residues: CSVQGYGYTF. This rearrangement joins TRBV20-1 to TRBJ1-2; D remains unclear. CDR3 size: 10 residues. Germline V gene data show CDR1 as DFQATT and CDR2 as SNEGSKA (reference sequence).

This chain uses TRBV6-1 with TRBJ1-3; 7 bases match TRBD1. Germline lookup yields CDR1 MNHNS and CDR2 SASEGT. J lost 0 bases, V lost 8 bases, and 7 bases had no gene match. This CDR3 is 15 amino acids long. CDR3 in amino acids: CASRGGGGSGNTIYF. As DNA, the CDR3 is TGTGCCAGCCGCGGAGGGGGCGGCTCTGGAAACACCATATATTTT.

CDR3: CATRSGGEETQYF. The CDR3 bases are TGTGCCACCAGGAGCGGGGGAGAGGAGACCCAGTACTTC. The gene calls are TRBV24-1 and TRBJ2-5; the match to TRBD2 covers 8 bases. V shed 7 bases, J shed 5 bases, and the junction held 5 bases outside the gene matches. Germline V gene sequence: CDR1 KGHDR, CDR2 SFDVKD. CDR3 length: 13 amino acids.

This clonotype was detected many times. The rearrangement links TRBV2 to TRBJ1-2, with D possibly TRBD1 on 6 matching bases. From germline, CDR1 is SNHLY and CDR2 FYNNEI. The V and J ends lost 7 bases and 4 bases respectively, with 19 bases between them. This CDR3 region has 15 residues. CDR3 nucleotide sequence: TGTGCCAGCACCCCAGGCGGGGGGCAGGGCTATGGCTACACCTTC. Translation gives CASTPGGGQGYGYTF.

Ten or more counts support this clonotype. The chain carries TRBV11-2 and TRBJ2-7; no firm D call. Germline loops: CDR1 SGHAT, CDR2 FQNNGV. Trimming stripped 4 bases from V and 6 bases from J, with 10 bases between. The CDR3 runs 12 residues. Written as DNA, the CDR3 is TGTGCCAGCAGCTCCCCCCCCGTCGAGCAGTACTTC. Protein product: CASSSPPVEQYF.

There are many counts of this clonotype. The chain recombines TRBV19 with TRBJ1-1; D is uncertain. Deletions cut 2 bases from V and 0 bases from J, with 10 bases between. The CDR3 covers 15 residues. Per germline, CDR1 LNHDA and CDR2 SQIVND (reference sequence). As DNA, the CDR3 is TGTGCCAGTAGTATACCGCCAGGCCTGAACACTGAAGCTTTCTTT. It is translated as CASSIPPGLNTEAFF.

This clonotype was detected ten times or more. This chain connects TRBV12-3 or TRBV12-4 to TRBJ1-2, with D maybe TRBD1 (5 bases). CDR3 size: 16 residues. Deletions cut 4 bases from V and 1 base from J, with 16 bases between. CDR3 nucleotides: TGTGCCAGCAGTTCCACGCCCGGGACCCGTAACTATGGCTACACCTTC. Its protein is CASSSTPGTRNYGYTF.

This clonotype was detected ten times or more. This rearrangement joins TRBV29-1 to TRBJ1-1; D uncertain. V lost 4 bases, J lost 2 bases, and 23 bases lay in between. The CDR3 is 17 residues long. CDR1 SQVTM and CDR2 ANQGSEA come from the germline V gene. CDR3 DNA: TGCAGCGTTGCGAACAGCCCCCAGAGGGTGATAAACACTGAAGCTTTCTTT. This translates into CSVANSPQRVINTEAFF.

This clonotype was seen repeatedly, ten times or more. The rearrangement joins TRBV9 to TRBJ2-7; D is unclear. Trimming removed 0 bases at V and 0 bases at J, with 7 bases between. Germline lookup yields CDR1 SGDLS and CDR2 YYNGEE. The CDR3 has 14 amino acids. The CDR3 here is CASSVDTPSYEQYF. DNA of the CDR3: TGTGCCAGCAGCGTAGACACTCCCTCCTACGAGCAGTACTTC.

This clonotype was recorded many times. The chain carries TRBV12-3 or TRBV12-4 and TRBJ2-7; D is ambiguous. The CDR3 loop spans 12 amino acids. V was clipped by 0 bases and J by 4 bases, with 4 bases between them. The CDR3 DNA reads TGTGCCAGCAGTTTAGCCAAGTACGAGCAGTACTTC. This sequence encodes CASSLAKYEQYF.

There are many counts of this clonotype. The CDR3 DNA reads as TGCAGTGTCTGGGAGGAAAGGGGGGAGCTGTTTTTT. It codes for CSVWEERGELFF. V usage is TRBV20-1 and J usage is TRBJ2-2, with D possibly TRBD2 on 6 matching bases. The V gene lost 7 bases and the J gene lost 8 bases, with 14 bases spanning the gap. This CDR3 contains 12 residues. Germline V gene lookup returns CDR1 DFQATT and CDR2 SNEGSKA (reference sequence).

The sample holds many counts of this clonotype. The chain couples TRBV11-2 to TRBJ2-5, with 7 bases fitting TRBD1. The CDR3 has 14 residues. Per the germline V gene, CDR1 is SGHAT and CDR2 is FQNNGV. V was pared by 5 bases and J by 7 bases, with 10 bases of the junction left unmatched. The CDR3 sequence: CASSLGQASGTQYF. The DNA of the CDR3 is TGTGCCAGCAGCCTTGGACAGGCCAGCGGGACCCAGTACTTC.

This clonotype was counted at least ten times. The chain uses TRBV20-1 and TRBJ2-7; D possibly uses TRBD1 or TRBD2 (5 bases each). The CDR3 consists of 15 residues. Germline lookup yields CDR1 DFQATT and CDR2 SNEGSKA (reference sequence). V lost 1 base, J lost 1 base, and 14 bases lay in between. DNA of the CDR3: TGCAGTGCTAGAGCGAGGGGTTTCGCGTCCTACGAGCAGTACTTC. The encoded protein is CSARARGFASYEQYF.

The chain has TRBV11-2 and TRBJ2-2; no clear D. Germline CDR1 reads SGHAT; CDR2 reads FQNNGV. Trimming removed 3 bases from V and 7 bases from J, with 3 bases in between. This CDR3 is built from 11 residues. This CDR3 is CASSFVGELFF. The DNA for the CDR3 is TGTGCCAGCAGCTTTGTCGGGGAGCTGTTTTTT.

This clonotype occurred many times. The chain carries TRBV6-1 and TRBJ2-5, with TRBD1 matching 8 bases. CDR1 and CDR2 from the germline V gene are MNHNS and SASEGT. The V gene end was trimmed by 4 bases and the J gene end by 4 bases; junction bases not matched to a gene: 11. This CDR3 has 16 residues. CDR3 loop: CASSADRVRVGETQYF. CDR3 bases: TGTGCCAGCAGTGCGGACAGGGTTCGGGTGGGAGAGACCCAGTACTTC.